This T cell receptor beta chain was found in a study of blood T cell repertoires in COVID-19. Here immunoSEQ multiplex PCR was the method, and the copy in TCRdb shows in-frame clones only, minus some. The sample shows approximately 270,000 clones, roughly 88% of them seen only once. The V gene end was trimmed by 0 bases and the J gene end by 7 bases; junction bases not matched to a gene: 6. Germline V gives CDR1 SGHRS, CDR2 YFSETQ. The CDR3 loop spans 15 amino acids. The source material was peripheral blood. The receptor's source is a man older than 75 with acute or convalescent COVID-19. The rearrangement joins TRBV5-1 to TRBJ2-1, with 8 bases aligning to TRBD2. CDR3 region: CASSLEVAGRNEQFF. DNA for the CDR3: TGCGCCAGCAGCTTGGAAGTAGCGGGGAGAAATGAGCAGTTCTTC. Full variable domain (remainder filled in from reference TRBV5-1 and TRBJ2-1): KAGVTQTPRYLIKTRGQQVTLSCSPISGHRSVSWYQQTPGQGLQFLFEYFSETQRNKGNFPGRFSGRQFSNSRSEMNVSTLELGDSALYLCASSLEVAGRNEQFFGPGTRLTVL.